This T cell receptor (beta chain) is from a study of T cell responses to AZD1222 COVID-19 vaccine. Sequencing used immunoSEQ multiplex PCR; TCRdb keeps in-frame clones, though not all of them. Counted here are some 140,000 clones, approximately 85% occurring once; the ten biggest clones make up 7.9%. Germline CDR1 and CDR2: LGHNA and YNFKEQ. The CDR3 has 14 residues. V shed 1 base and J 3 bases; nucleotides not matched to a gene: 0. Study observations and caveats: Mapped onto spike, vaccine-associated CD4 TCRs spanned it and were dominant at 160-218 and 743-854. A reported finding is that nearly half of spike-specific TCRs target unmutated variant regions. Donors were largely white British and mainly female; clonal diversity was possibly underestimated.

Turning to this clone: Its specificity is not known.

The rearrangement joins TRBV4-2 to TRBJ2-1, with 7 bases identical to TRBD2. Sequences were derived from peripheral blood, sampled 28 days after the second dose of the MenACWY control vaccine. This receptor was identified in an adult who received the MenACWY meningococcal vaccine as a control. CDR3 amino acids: CASSQASGYNEQFF. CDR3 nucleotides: TGTGCCAGCAGCCAAGCTAGCGGCTACAATGAGCAGTTCTTC.